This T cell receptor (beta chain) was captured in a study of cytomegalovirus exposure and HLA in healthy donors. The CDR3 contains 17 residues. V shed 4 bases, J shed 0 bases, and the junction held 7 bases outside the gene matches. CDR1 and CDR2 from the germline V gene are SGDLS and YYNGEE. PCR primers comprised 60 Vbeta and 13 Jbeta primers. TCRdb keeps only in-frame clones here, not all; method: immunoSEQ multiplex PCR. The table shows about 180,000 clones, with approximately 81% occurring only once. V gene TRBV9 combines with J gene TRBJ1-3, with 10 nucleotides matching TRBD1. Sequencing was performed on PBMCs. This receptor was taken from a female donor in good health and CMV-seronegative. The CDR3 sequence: CASSSPTGGPSGNTIYF. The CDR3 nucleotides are TGTGCCAGCAGCTCCCCGACAGGGGGCCCCTCTGGAAACACCATATATTTT.